This T cell receptor beta chain is drawn from a study of technical replicates of blood from several donors. The V segment lost 7 bases and the J segment 5 bases; nucleotides outside the gene matches: 8. Germline CDR1 and CDR2: LNHDA and SQIVND (reference sequence). This CDR3 spans 14 amino acids. Profiling relied on immunoSEQ multiplex PCR, and the TCRdb table lists in-frame clones only, not all of them. Here the sample spans 14,000 or so clones, approximately 80% being singletons. The chain carries TRBV19 and TRBJ2-1; 7 bases map to TRBD2. Sample: PBMCs. The receptor was derived from a human donor in good health. CDR3 protein: CASNGGRAHNEQFF. The CDR3 DNA follows: TGTGCCAGTAATGGCGGGAGAGCTCACAATGAGCAGTTCTTC.